This T cell receptor beta chain was captured by sequencing in a study of cytomegalovirus exposure and HLA in healthy donors. The data were produced by immunoSEQ multiplex PCR, yet TCRdb's version contains in-frame clones alone and is incomplete. The table has fewer than 400,000 clones, 75% to 90% seen once. Donors were drawn from the approximately 130-subject validation cohort, separate from the 666-subject first cohort. About this clone: The antigen remains undetermined.

Germline-derived CDR1 and CDR2 are SGHRS and YFSETQ. Unmatched junction bases numbered 10, after V lost 0 bases and J lost 5 bases. The CDR3 has 17 amino acids. Findings and caveats of the study: The classifier was said to identify cytomegalovirus status with high specificity and sensitivity. Most sequenced TCRs were rare (though some public TCRs occurred in many donors).

The sequenced sample was PBMCs. V gene TRBV5-1 combines with J gene TRBJ2-5; 10 bases match TRBD2. The TCR comes from a young woman in good health and CMV-seronegative. This CDR3 reads CASSLGLAGAGRETQYF. The CDR3, as DNA: TGCGCCAGCAGCTTGGGGCTAGCGGGAGCGGGCAGGGAGACCCAGTACTTC. The full variable domain, rest sourced from reference TRBV5-1 and TRBJ2-5, is KAGVTQTPRYLIKTRGQQVTLSCSPISGHRSVSWYQQTPGQGLQFLFEYFSETQRNKGNFPGRFSGRQFSNSRSEMNVSTLELGDSALYLCASSLGLAGAGRETQYFGPGTRLLVL.